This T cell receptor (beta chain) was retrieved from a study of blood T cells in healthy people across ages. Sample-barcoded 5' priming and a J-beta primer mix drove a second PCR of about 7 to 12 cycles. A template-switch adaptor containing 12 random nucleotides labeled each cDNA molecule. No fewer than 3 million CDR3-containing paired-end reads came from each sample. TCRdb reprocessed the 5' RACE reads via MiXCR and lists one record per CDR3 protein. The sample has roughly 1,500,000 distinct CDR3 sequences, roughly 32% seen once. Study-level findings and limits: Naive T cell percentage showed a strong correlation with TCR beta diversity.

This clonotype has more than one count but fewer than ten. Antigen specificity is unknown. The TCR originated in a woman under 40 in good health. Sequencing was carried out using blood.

CDR3 region: CSASKQVMNTEAFF. The DNA for the CDR3 is TGCAGTGCTAGTAAACAGGTCATGAACACTGAAGCTTTCTTT. The chain is built from TRBV20-1 and TRBJ1-1, with TRBD1 as a possible D gene (5 bases). This CDR3 has 14 residues. V lost 3 bases, J lost 0 bases, and 11 bases lay in between. Per germline, CDR1 DFQATT and CDR2 SNEGSKA (reference sequence).